Sequencing of this T cell receptor beta chain was carried out in a study of tumour-infiltrating T cells in Burkitt lymphoma. The wider study: Patients covered every epidemiological subtype of Burkitt lymphoma. Productive clonality predicted overall and progression-free survival.

Comments on this clone: The antigen is undetermined.

Whole-study results and caveats: Several public clonotypes were shared across many Burkitt lymphoma patients.

The V end was cut by 0 bases, the J end by 2 bases, with 9 bases between. There are 15 residues in the CDR3. Germline values: CDR1 SGDLS, CDR2 YYNGEE. Only in-frame clones appear in the TCRdb table, and some are missing; sequencing was by immunoSEQ multiplex PCR. Among tens of thousands of clones listed, less than 35% were seen once. This receptor was obtained from a human donor with Burkitt lymphoma. Material for sequencing was tumor tissue. The chain employs TRBV9 and TRBJ2-1; D remains ambiguous. The CDR3 region has the DNA TGTGCCAGCAGCGTAGGGCGAGGTACCTACAATGAGCAGTTCTTC. It codes for CASSVGRGTYNEQFF.